Each of the 24 T cell receptor beta chains below was sequenced from the same sample in a study of shared clonotypes between healthy human individuals. The data were produced by immunoSEQ multiplex PCR, yet TCRdb's version contains in-frame clones alone and is incomplete. The sample holds some 2,000,000 clones, nearly 97% seen once. Sequencing used naive CD4+ T cells sorted from blood. Subset meaning: CD45RA+ positively selected. The source of these receptors is a man aged 18 to 30 in good health.

This chain connects TRBV6-6 to TRBJ1-4; the D is unclear. CDR3 size: 16 residues. CDR1 is MNHNY and CDR2 is SVGAGI in the germline V gene (reference sequence). V lost 6 bases and J lost 7, with 21 bases in between. The CDR3 nucleotides read TGTGCCAGCAGGGACTCCATGGGCAGGATCCTTGAAAAACTGTTTTTT. Its protein is CASRDSMGRILEKLFF.

The chain links TRBV6-5 to TRBJ1-2; D gene uncertain. V shed 10 bases and J shed 5 bases, with 20 bases lying between them. The germline gives CDR1 MNHEY, CDR2 SVGAGI. The CDR3 is 14 amino acids. This CDR3 is CATSPGTGSYGYTF. For the CDR3, the DNA is TGTGCCACCAGCCCCGGAACGGGATCTTATGGCTACACCTTC.

The V call is TRBV14, the J call TRBJ2-2; 8 bases line up with TRBD1. The CDR3 contains 15 residues. The germline gives CDR1 SGHDN, CDR2 FVKESK. Trimming took 4 bases from V and 0 from J; bases not matched to a gene: 1. The CDR3 loop is CASSRQGTNTGELFF. The CDR3 region has the DNA TGTGCCAGCAGCCGACAGGGGACGAACACCGGGGAGCTGTTTTTT. Based on the CDR3 plus reference TRBV14 and TRBJ2-2, the full variable domain is EAGVTQFPSHSVIEKGQTVTLRCDPISGHDNLYWYRRVMGKEIKFLLHFVKESKQDESGMPNNRFLAERTGGTYSTLKVQPAELEDSGVYFCASSRQGTNTGELFFGEGSRLTVL.

This clone was detected only once. The chain is built from TRBV7-2 and TRBJ2-5, with 13 bases fitting TRBD2. This CDR3 spans 16 amino acids. The ends lost 5 bases at V and 5 bases at J; junction bases unmatched: 8. Germline V lookup: CDR1 SGHTA, CDR2 FQGNSA. The CDR3 spells CASSAGLAGPGETQYF. In DNA, the CDR3 is TGTGCCAGCAGCGCGGGACTAGCGGGGCCTGGGGAGACCCAGTACTTC.

V gene TRBV27 combines with J gene TRBJ2-6; a possible D gene is TRBD1 (5 bases). The CDR3 is made up of 16 amino acids. V lost 3 bases and J lost 1, with 10 bases in between. The germline V gene encodes CDR1 MNHEY and CDR2 SMNVEV (reference sequence). CDR3 sequence (DNA): TGTGCCAGCAGTTTCGCCGCAGGGTCTGGGGCCAACGTCCTGACTTTC. It is translated as CASSFAAGSGANVLTF.

The chain is built from TRBV5-6 and TRBJ1-5; TRBD1 might be the D (5 bases). V was shortened by 4 bases and J by 5 bases, with 13 bases between the two germline ends. Germline CDR1 SGHDT, CDR2 YYEEEE. There are 14 residues in the CDR3. The CDR3 region has the DNA TGTGCCAGCAGCATACAGGTGGGGGATCAGCCCCAGCATTTT. Its translation: CASSIQVGDQPQHF.

This chain links TRBV5-1 with TRBJ1-1; 8 bases align to TRBD1. CDR1 and CDR2 from the germline V gene are SGHRS and YFSETQ. The CDR3 runs to 16 residues. Trimming at V came to 4 bases and at J to 4 bases, leaving 12 bases not matched to a gene. The DNA for the CDR3 is TGCGCCAGCAGCCATACTAGGACAGGGTCTACCACTGAAGCTTTCTTT. Encoded protein: CASSHTRTGSTTEAFF.

This chain joins TRBV10-3 and TRBJ1-2, with D possibly TRBD1 on 6 matching bases. The CDR3 loop spans 13 amino acids. V was trimmed by 10 bases and J by 1 base, leaving 13 bases between them. Germline values: CDR1 ENHRY, CDR2 SYGVKD. The CDR3 nucleotides read TGTGCCACCCGACCGGACAGTAACTATGGCTACACCTTC. Translating it yields CATRPDSNYGYTF.

This chain connects TRBV10-3 to TRBJ1-3; 9 nucleotides match TRBD1. Losses at the gene ends were 4 bases for V and 4 bases for J; bases not matched to a gene: 2. CDR3 length: 14 amino acids. Per the germline V gene, CDR1 is ENHRY and CDR2 is SYGVKD. CDR3 in amino acids: CAISGQGGGNTIYF. CDR3 bases: TGTGCCATCAGTGGACAGGGGGGAGGAAACACCATATATTTT.

This clone was detected only once. The chain is built from TRBV4-1 and TRBJ1-5; D may be TRBD1 (5 bases). CDR3 length equals 17 residues. Germline V gene sequence: CDR1 MGHRA, CDR2 YSYEKL. The V and J ends lost 0 bases and 0 bases respectively, with 12 bases between them. CDR3 nucleotide sequence: TGCGCCAGCAGCCAAGAAGGAGGGGCCCATAGCAATCAGCCCCAGCATTTT. Protein sequence: CASSQEGGAHSNQPQHF.

The genes are TRBV10-3 and TRBJ2-3; unclear D gene. Trimming cost V 4 bases and J 6 bases, with 20 bases left between them. The CDR3 covers 16 residues. CDR1 is ENHRY, CDR2 SYGVKD, per germline. DNA of the CDR3: TGTGCCATCAGTGGCGGAGACCTCCAAGGTTCGGATACGCAGTATTTT. This translates into CAISGGDLQGSDTQYF.

This clone was observed once. This chain joins TRBV7-8 and TRBJ1-3, with D uncertain. Germline-derived CDR1 and CDR2 are SGHVS and FQNEAQ. The CDR3 spans 16 residues. V lost 3 bases to trimming and J lost 0 bases, with 12 bases between them. CDR3 sequence: CASSFSADFSGNTIYF. The CDR3 DNA follows: TGTGCCAGCAGCTTTTCGGCAGATTTCTCTGGAAACACCATATATTTT.

The chain links TRBV7-8 to TRBJ1-1; D gene ambiguous. The germline CDR1 and CDR2 sequences are SGHVS and FQNEAQ. The CDR3 is 15 amino acids. With 6 bases removed from V and 4 bases from J, the gap between germline ends came to 18 bases. The CDR3 DNA follows: TGTGCCAGCAGGTTCGGCCCCGAGTCGAGCACTGAAGCTTTCTTT. Translated: CASRFGPESSTEAFF.

J is TRBJ2-7 and V is TRBV5-1, with D unclear. Germline CDR1 reads SGHRS; CDR2 reads YFSETQ. The CDR3 has 14 residues. V was cut by 0 bases and J by 4 bases, with 11 bases left in between. The CDR3 nucleotides are TGCGCCAGCAGCTTGGACGCTCTACCTTACGAGCAGTACTTC. Protein sequence: CASSLDALPYEQYF.

Notes on this clone: A junction end diverges from the germline sequence, so it may reflect a read error. V usage is TRBV7-2 and J usage is TRBJ2-7, with D possibly TRBD1 on 5 matching bases. The CDR3 has 12 amino acids. CDR1 is SGHTA and CDR2 is FQGNSA in the germline V gene. CDR3 in DNA: TGTGCCAGCAGCTTAGAGGCCTTGGGGCCCACTTTC. The encoded protein is CASSLEALGPTF.

The chain recombines TRBV6-9 with TRBJ2-7, with D perhaps matching TRBD2 (5 bases). Deletions cut 0 bases from V and 5 bases from J, with 8 bases between. The CDR3 length is 13 residues. In germline, CDR1 is MNHGY, CDR2 SVAAGI. This CDR3 is CASSYSEVDEQYF. The CDR3 DNA reads as TGTGCCAGCAGTTATTCGGAGGTGGACGAGCAGTACTTC.

The V gene is TRBV11-2, the J gene TRBJ2-7; D is ambiguous. Germline loops: CDR1 SGHAT, CDR2 FQNNGV. Trimming pared 6 bases from V and 0 bases from J, leaving 6 bases between. The CDR3 extends over 12 amino acids. CDR3 loop: CASSFISYEQYF. DNA of the CDR3: TGTGCCAGCAGTTTTATCTCCTACGAGCAGTACTTC.

The chain combines TRBV14 with TRBJ1-6, with D possibly being TRBD1 (5 bases). This CDR3 is 17 amino acids long. Germline V gene data show CDR1 as SGHDN and CDR2 as FVKESK. The V end was cut by 4 bases, the J end by 9 bases, with 22 bases between. The CDR3 reads CASSLTRTVVGGSPLHF. As DNA, the CDR3 is TGTGCCAGCAGCCTCACCCGGACGGTTGTTGGGGGTTCACCCCTCCACTTT.

The CDR3 sequence: CASSGMTVSVEQYF. In nucleotides, the CDR3 is TGCGCCAGCAGCGGAATGACAGTAAGTGTGGAGCAGTACTTC. This chain links TRBV5-1 with TRBJ2-7; possibly TRBD1 for D (5 bases). V was clipped by 4 bases and J by 7 bases, with 18 bases between them. CDR3 size: 14 residues. Per the germline V gene, CDR1 is SGHRS and CDR2 is YFSETQ.

V usage is TRBV10-1 and J usage is TRBJ2-2; possibly TRBD2 for D (5 bases). The germline CDR1 and CDR2 sequences are WNHNN and SYGVQD (reference sequence). The CDR3 is made up of 17 amino acids. V dropped 3 bases and J dropped 3 bases, with 17 bases sitting between them. CDR3 in amino acids: CASSDAKRSGHTGELFF. CDR3 in DNA: TGCGCCAGCAGTGACGCTAAGAGAAGCGGACACACCGGGGAGCTGTTTTTT.

The gene calls are TRBV6-1 and TRBJ2-7; D unclear. This CDR3 has 13 amino acids. The ends were cut back, 1 base at V and 2 bases at J, with 6 bases in the middle. Germline CDR1 MNHNS, CDR2 SASEGT. CDR3: CASSEGTTYEQYF. The DNA of the CDR3 is TGTGCCAGCAGTGAAGGAACTACCTACGAGCAGTACTTC.

This chain links TRBV2 with TRBJ2-7, with unresolved D. This CDR3 contains 11 residues. Trimming removed 5 bases from V and 3 bases from J, with 5 bases in between. Germline-derived CDR1 and CDR2 are SNHLY and FYNNEI. As DNA, the CDR3 is TGTGCCAGCAGTATCAACTACGAGCAGTACTTC. Protein: CASSINYEQYF. Drawing the rest from reference TRBV2 and TRBJ2-7, the complete variable domain is EPEVTQTPSHQVTQMGQEVILRCVPISNHLYFYWYRQILGQKVEFLVSFYNNEISEKSEIFDDQFSVERPDGSNFTLKIRSTKLEDSAMYFCASSINYEQYFGPGTRLTVT.

V gene TRBV9 combines with J gene TRBJ2-6, with 8 bases lining up with TRBD1. The V segment lost 4 bases and the J segment 0 bases; nucleotides outside the gene matches: 6. CDR3 length: 17 residues. CDR1 and CDR2 from the germline V gene are SGDLS and YYNGEE. The CDR3 nucleotides read TGTGCCAGCAGCCCGTCGACAGGGGACTCTGGGGCCAACGTCCTGACTTTC. Encoded protein: CASSPSTGDSGANVLTF.

The gene calls are TRBV5-1 and TRBJ1-1, with no clear D. CDR3 length equals 13 residues. With 2 bases removed from V and 3 bases from J, the gap between germline ends came to 8 bases. Germline V gene data show CDR1 as SGHRS and CDR2 as YFSETQ. The CDR3 reads CASSFIRDTEAFF. In nucleotides, the CDR3 is TGCGCCAGCAGCTTTATAAGGGACACTGAAGCTTTCTTT.